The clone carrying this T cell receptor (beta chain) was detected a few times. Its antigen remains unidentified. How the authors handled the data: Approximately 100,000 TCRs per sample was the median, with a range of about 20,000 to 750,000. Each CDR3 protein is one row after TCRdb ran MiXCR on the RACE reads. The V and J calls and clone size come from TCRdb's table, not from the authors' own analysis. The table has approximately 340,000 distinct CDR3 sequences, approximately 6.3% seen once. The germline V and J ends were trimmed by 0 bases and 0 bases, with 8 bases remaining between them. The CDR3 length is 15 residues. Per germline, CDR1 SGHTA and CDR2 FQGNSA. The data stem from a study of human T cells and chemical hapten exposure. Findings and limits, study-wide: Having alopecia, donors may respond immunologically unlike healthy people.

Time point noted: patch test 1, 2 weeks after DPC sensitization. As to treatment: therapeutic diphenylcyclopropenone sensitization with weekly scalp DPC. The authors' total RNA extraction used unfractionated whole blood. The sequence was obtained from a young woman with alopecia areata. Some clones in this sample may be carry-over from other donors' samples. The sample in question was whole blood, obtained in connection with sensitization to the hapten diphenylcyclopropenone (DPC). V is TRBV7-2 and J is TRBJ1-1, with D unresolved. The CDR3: CASSLASGLNTEAFF. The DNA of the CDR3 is TGTGCCAGCAGCTTAGCGAGCGGTTTGAACACTGAAGCTTTCTTT.